This TCR beta chain originates from a study of blood T cell repertoires in COVID-19. Assignments of participants to cohorts depended upon their own reported clinical history. Data came from immunoSEQ multiplex PCR; TCRdb stores just in-frame clones and leaves some out. The sample comprises some 330,000 clones, around 83% of which are singletons, and 5.1% rests with the top ten. With 6 bases removed from V and 6 bases from J, the gap between germline ends came to 15 bases. The CDR3 has 14 residues. The germline gives CDR1 MNHEY, CDR2 SVGAGI. The chain joins TRBV6-5 to TRBJ2-1; weak D call: TRBD1 (5 bases). The sequenced material came from PBMCs or T cells enriched from blood (not recorded which). The sequence was obtained from a woman aged 45-59 years who had recovered from COVID-19. CDR3 residues: CASRTVNRINEQFF. DNA for the CDR3: TGTGCCAGCAGGACAGTAAACAGGATCAATGAGCAGTTCTTC.